These 22 T cell receptor beta chains share one sample of origin, sequenced in a study of blood T cell repertoires in COVID-19. The data were produced by immunoSEQ multiplex PCR, yet TCRdb's version contains in-frame clones alone and is incomplete. The repertoire has roughly 20,000 clones, around nine tenths of them found once; the top ten carry over 8.5%. Material for sequencing was peripheral blood. The receptors come from a human donor in a cohort sampled during active COVID-19.

This chain connects TRBV5-4 to TRBJ2-6; 9 nucleotides agree with TRBD1. After removal of 2 bases from V and 2 bases from J, the junction contained 14 bases not matched to a gene. Germline V CDR1 and CDR2: SGHNT, YYREEE (reference sequence). The CDR3 is 20 amino acids. CDR3 nucleotide sequence: TGTGCCAGCAGCTTTGACAGGGGGTATCTCAGAGGCACTGGGGCCAACGTCCTGACTTTC. Translating gives CASSFDRGYLRGTGANVLTF.

This chain joins TRBV10-3 and TRBJ2-7, with 7 nucleotides matching TRBD2. The CDR3 contains 14 residues. Germline assignment: CDR1 ENHRY and CDR2 SYGVKD. J was trimmed by 2 bases and V by 1 base; bases with no gene match: 2. The CDR3 nucleotides are TGTGCCATCAGTGAGTGGGGGGGTACCTACGAGCAGTACTTC. As protein: CAISEWGGTYEQYF.

This clone occurred once. This chain links TRBV14 with TRBJ2-1; 7 nucleotides align to TRBD1. CDR1 SGHDN and CDR2 FVKESK come from the germline V gene. The CDR3 is 15 residues long. J lost 1 base, V lost 3 bases, and 3 bases had no gene match. For the CDR3, the DNA is TGTGCCAGCAGCCACCAGACAGGGTCCTACAATGAGCAGTTCTTC. Translation gives CASSHQTGSYNEQFF. The variable domain in full, with the rest retrieved from reference TRBV14 and TRBJ2-1, is EAGVTQFPSHSVIEKGQTVTLRCDPISGHDNLYWYRRVMGKEIKFLLHFVKESKQDESGMPNNRFLAERTGGTYSTLKVQPAELEDSGVYFCASSHQTGSYNEQFFGPGTRLTVL.

The chain carries TRBV7-8 and TRBJ1-1, with TRBD1 matching over 8 bases. The junction had 3 bases not matched to a gene; V was cut back by 5 bases and J by 1 base. From germline, CDR1 is SGHVS and CDR2 FQNEAQ. This CDR3 comprises 14 residues. As DNA, the CDR3 is TGTGCCAGCAGCCACGGGACAGGGAACACTGAAGCTTTCTTT. It is translated as CASSHGTGNTEAFF.

In its sample, this clone was seen once. The chain couples TRBV4-1 to TRBJ2-7; D not resolved. V was pared by 0 bases and J by 7 bases, with 13 bases between. The CDR3 contains 14 residues. Germline V lookup: CDR1 MGHRA, CDR2 YSYEKL. The DNA of the CDR3 is TGCGCCAGCAGCCAAGATTCCCGAACCCGGGAGCAGTACTTC. Translation: CASSQDSRTREQYF.

This clone was seen just once. This chain joins TRBV2 and TRBJ2-7; TRBD1 might be the D (5 bases). CDR1 is SNHLY, CDR2 FYNNEI, per germline. This CDR3 spans 11 amino acids. V was trimmed by 8 bases and J by 9 bases, leaving 14 bases between them. CDR3 loop: CASGPPQVQYF. The DNA for the CDR3 is TGTGCCAGCGGGCCCCCACAGGTGCAGTACTTC.

This clone is judged large. J is TRBJ1-1 and V is TRBV10-1; D is uncertain. Germline V lookup: CDR1 WNHNN, CDR2 SYGVQD (reference sequence). The germline V and J ends were trimmed by 5 bases and 4 bases, with 14 bases remaining between them. The CDR3 contains 14 residues. The CDR3, as DNA: TGCGCCAGCAGTCCCGTGGAGTCGGGCACTGAAGCTTTCTTT. It codes for CASSPVESGTEAFF.

The rearrangement joins TRBV10-1 to TRBJ1-1; D is perhaps TRBD1 (6 bases). Germline lookup yields CDR1 WNHNN and CDR2 SYGVQD (reference sequence). This CDR3 has 15 amino acids. Trimming cost V 3 bases and J 4 bases, with 15 bases left between them. The CDR3 DNA reads as TGCGCCAGCAGTGAAATCCCAGGGGTGAGCACTGAAGCTTTCTTT. It yields the protein CASSEIPGVSTEAFF.

This clone was seen a few times. This chain links TRBV7-6 with TRBJ2-3; D may be TRBD2 (7 bases). V dropped 3 bases and J dropped 3 bases, with 19 bases sitting between them. This CDR3 is built from 17 residues. From germline, CDR1 is SGHVS and CDR2 FNYEAQ. The CDR3 here is CASSFLGGGEGTDTQYF. The CDR3 DNA reads TGTGCCAGCAGCTTCCTTGGCGGGGGCGAGGGGACAGATACGCAGTATTTT. Full variable domain (outside the CDR3, taken from reference TRBV7-6 and TRBJ2-3): GAGVSQSPRYKVTKRGQDVALRCDPISGHVSLYWYRQALGQGPEFLTYFNYEAQQDKSGLPNDRFSAERPEGSISTLTIQRTEQRDSAMYRCASSFLGGGEGTDTQYFGPGTRLTVL.

The chain is built from TRBV7-6 and TRBJ2-2, with D perhaps matching TRBD1 (6 bases). The CDR3 covers 14 residues. V was cut by 5 bases and J by 4 bases, with 11 bases left in between. Germline CDR1 SGHVS, CDR2 FNYEAQ. DNA of the CDR3: TGTGCCAGCAGCGACAGGAGGCGCACCGGGGAGCTGTTTTTT. Amino acids: CASSDRRRTGELFF.

V gene TRBV19 combines with J gene TRBJ2-6, with TRBD1 matching 7 bases. The CDR3 length is 16 residues. After removal of 1 base from V and 2 bases from J, the junction contained 2 bases not matched to a gene. Looked up from germline, CDR1 is LNHDA and CDR2 is SQIVND (reference sequence). The CDR3: CASSIGGGAGANVLTF. CDR3 nucleotides: TGTGCCAGTAGTATAGGAGGGGGCGCTGGGGCCAACGTCCTGACTTTC.

The chain employs TRBV7-8 and TRBJ2-5; 14 nucleotides line up with TRBD2. Unmatched junction bases numbered 8, after V lost 6 bases and J lost 5 bases. The CDR3 length is 16 residues. Germline loops: CDR1 SGHVS, CDR2 FQNEAQ. CDR3 sequence reads: CASSKTSGGALETQYF. The CDR3 nucleotides are TGTGCCAGCAGTAAGACTAGCGGGGGGGCCTTGGAGACCCAGTACTTC.

The chain joins TRBV7-9 to TRBJ2-3; D gene ambiguous. Germline V lookup: CDR1 SEHNR, CDR2 FQNEAQ (reference sequence). This CDR3 spans 14 amino acids. V was shortened by 5 bases and J by 0 bases, with 9 bases between the two germline ends. CDR3 sequence: CASSETPSTDTQYF. The CDR3 DNA follows: TGTGCCAGCAGCGAGACACCTAGCACAGATACGCAGTATTTT.

This sequence joins TRBV11-2 and TRBJ2-2, with D unclear. Germline values: CDR1 SGHAT, CDR2 FQNNGV. The CDR3 is 15 residues long. V lost 5 bases and J 3 bases, leaving 13 bases between the germline ends. The CDR3 region is CASSLTGLYTGELFF. In nucleotides, the CDR3 is TGTGCCAGCAGCCTCACGGGTCTTTACACCGGGGAGCTGTTTTTT.

This chain uses TRBV7-8 with TRBJ2-2; D possibly corresponds to TRBD1 (5 bases). V was clipped by 3 bases and J by 4 bases, with 12 bases between them. The CDR3 spans 15 residues. Germline CDR1 SGHVS, CDR2 FQNEAQ. Written as DNA, the CDR3 is TGTGCCAGCAGCTTCCTAGGGGTAGGCACCGGGGAGCTGTTTTTT. Translation gives CASSFLGVGTGELFF.

This clone was seen just once. V is TRBV27 and J is TRBJ2-2; possibly TRBD1 for D (5 bases). Trimming removed 0 bases at V and 1 base at J, with 6 bases between. The length of the CDR3 is 15 residues. CDR1 MNHEY and CDR2 SMNVEV come from the germline V gene (reference sequence). The CDR3 DNA reads as TGTGCCAGCAGTTTATCTACAGGGAACACCGGGGAGCTGTTTTTT. Its translation is CASSLSTGNTGELFF.

The J gene is TRBJ1-5, the V gene TRBV7-2; D is uncertain. Germline CDR1 and CDR2: SGHTA and FQGNSA. The CDR3 contains 16 residues. The germline V and J ends were trimmed by 5 bases and 7 bases, with 21 bases remaining between them. The chain's CDR3 is CASSTSAGFSRQPQHF. The CDR3 DNA is TGTGCCAGCAGCACAAGTGCCGGGTTTTCACGGCAGCCCCAGCATTTT. The variable domain in full, completed from reference TRBV7-2 and TRBJ1-5, reads GAGVSQSPSNKVTEKGKDVELRCDPISGHTALYWYRQSLGQGLEFLIYFQGNSAPDKSGLPSDRFSAERTGGSVSTLTIQRTQQEDSAVYLCASSTSAGFSRQPQHFGDGTRLSIL.

The genes are TRBV20-1 and TRBJ1-2, with D perhaps matching TRBD1 (5 bases). This CDR3 contains 11 residues. Germline CDR1 DFQATT, CDR2 SNEGSKA (reference sequence). V lost 5 bases, J lost 3 bases, and 7 bases lay in between. The CDR3 is CSAGGDYGYTF. In DNA form, the CDR3 reads TGCAGTGCTGGGGGGGACTATGGCTACACCTTC.

The sample holds one count of this clone. V usage is TRBV6-4 and J usage is TRBJ1-2; D call uncertain. Germline V gene data show CDR1 as MRHNA and CDR2 as SNTAGT. The V end was cut by 4 bases, the J end by 4 bases, with 13 bases between. The CDR3 extends over 14 amino acids. The CDR3 protein is CASSADAQAYGYTF. CDR3 in DNA: TGTGCCAGCAGTGCCGATGCCCAAGCCTATGGCTACACCTTC.

This clone appeared a single time. The gene calls are TRBV27 and TRBJ2-3; D not resolved. Looked up from germline, CDR1 is MNHEY and CDR2 is SMNVEV (reference sequence). The V gene lost 8 bases and the J gene lost 0 bases, with 18 bases spanning the gap. The CDR3 is 16 amino acids. The CDR3 spells CASSYVTAQSTDTQYF. The DNA of the CDR3 is TGTGCCAGCTCCTACGTCACAGCACAGAGCACAGATACGCAGTATTTT.

This clone appeared once. J is TRBJ1-5 and V is TRBV2; D remains unclear. This CDR3 has 15 amino acids. Germline values: CDR1 SNHLY, CDR2 FYNNEI. Trimming removed 2 bases at V and 0 bases at J, with 8 bases between. CDR3 region: CASSERVVSNQPQHF. The CDR3 bases are TGTGCCAGCAGTGAACGGGTGGTTAGCAATCAGCCCCAGCATTTT.

This clone was seen a single time. CDR3: CASSLDVGGDQPQHF. The CDR3, as DNA: TGCGCCAGCAGCTTGGACGTCGGAGGGGATCAGCCCCAGCATTTT. The V and J genes are TRBV5-1 and TRBJ1-5, with a possible D match to TRBD1 (5 bases). This CDR3 is 15 amino acids long. CDR1 and CDR2 (germline): SGHRS, YFSETQ. Between the trimmed V and J ends, which lost 0 bases and 5 bases, there was a span of 12 bases.